The clone carrying this TCR beta chain was seen only once. Its matching antigen is unknown. This record belongs to a study of a mutant IDH1 vaccine in newly diagnosed glioma. Study in general: Sex distribution of treated patients was approximately 60% male and 37.5% female; mean age was about 41 years. Therapy received beforehand was radiotherapy, temozolomide, or both, with most patients given both. Regarding the study as a whole: Vaccination elicited immune responses in around 92% of patients.

Indicated time point: week 23, last vaccination. A single vaccine dose contained 300 ug of mutant IDH1 20-mer peptide, and topical imiquimod was used with it. The donors' diagnosis was new WHO grade 3 or 4 astrocytoma that was IDH1-mutant and ATRX-lost. Trimming cost V 1 base and J 4 bases; bases outside gene matches: 2. Germline V gene sequence: CDR1 SGHTA, CDR2 FQGNSA. The CDR3 contains 14 residues. Produced via immunoSEQ multiplex PCR; TCRdb's table is partial and in-frame only. The table lists over 50,000 clones, under 90% of them singletons. The sequences come from PBMCs, collected from a glioma patient whose treatment included an IDH1 peptide vaccine. This chain connects TRBV7-2 to TRBJ2-3; 7 bases are shared with TRBD1. This TCR came from a man in his late teens or twenties with glioma. Here the CDR3 reads CASSLEQGADTQYF. CDR3 bases: TGTGCCAGCAGCTTAGAGCAGGGGGCAGATACGCAGTATTTT.